These 6 T cell receptor beta chains originate from one sample sequenced in a study of OX40 agonist ivuxolimab in advanced cancers. Receptor libraries were prepared by the immunoSEQ multiplex PCR assay. TCRdb provides this immuneACCESS table in a form limited to in-frame rearrangements. Some clones are lacking; in checked studies, under half of them reflect an unresolved V gene, and why the rest are absent is not known. The table for this sample lists about 72,000 clones; around 85% of them were counted only once. Roughly 4.7% of the sample goes to the ten largest clones. The sequencing used CD4+ or CD8+ T cells sorted from blood, collected in a trial of the OX40 agonist ivuxolimab. Source of these receptors: an adult with an advanced solid tumor such as melanoma, head and neck, liver or kidney cancer.

This clone turned up a few times. The chain is built from TRBV6-5 and TRBJ1-1; TRBD1 is a possible D gene (5 bases). This CDR3 has 14 amino acids. V lost 4 bases to trimming and J lost 0 bases, with 9 bases between them. Germline V CDR1 and CDR2: MNHEY, SVGAGI. CDR3 in amino acids: CASSFSGMNTEAFF. In nucleotides, the CDR3 is TGTGCCAGCAGTTTCTCAGGGATGAACACTGAAGCTTTCTTT.

The rearrangement uses TRBV25-1 and TRBJ1-2; 10 bases are a match to TRBD1. CDR1 is MGHDK, CDR2 SYGVNS, per germline. V lost 4 bases to trimming and J lost 5 bases; unmatched junction nucleotides: 7. The CDR3 is 15 amino acids. CDR3 amino acids: CASSARTGGGYGYTF. Here the CDR3 DNA reads TGTGCCAGCAGTGCCAGGACAGGGGGTGGTTATGGCTACACCTTC.

This sequence joins TRBV7-2 and TRBJ1-1, with D unresolved. Trimming cost V 1 base and J 0 bases, with 9 bases left between them. The germline CDR1 and CDR2 sequences are SGHTA and FQGNSA. This CDR3 has 15 residues. CDR3 sequence: CASSLVAGMNTEAFF. The CDR3 DNA follows: TGTGCCAGCAGCTTAGTGGCCGGTATGAACACTGAAGCTTTCTTT.

This clone has more than one count but fewer than ten. The chain couples TRBV6-5 to TRBJ1-5; D is uncertain. Trimming left V 5 bases short and J 9 bases short, with 5 bases between. The CDR3 totals 10 residues. Germline CDR1 MNHEY, CDR2 SVGAGI. The DNA for the CDR3 is TGTGCCAGCAGTGCCGGGCCCCAGCATTTT. Encoded protein: CASSAGPQHF.

The J gene is TRBJ2-3, the V gene TRBV10-1; no firm D call. The CDR3 is 14 amino acids. Trimming shortened V by 3 bases and J by 1 base, and 8 bases separated the two germline ends. Germline CDR1 and CDR2: WNHNN and SYGVQD (reference sequence). The CDR3 spells CASSDPFGTDTQYF. For the CDR3, the DNA is TGCGCCAGCAGTGACCCCTTCGGCACAGATACGCAGTATTTT.

The V and J genes are TRBV16 and TRBJ1-4; unclear D gene. The CDR3 sequence is 16 residues long. Germline-derived CDR1 and CDR2 are KGHSY and FQNENV. The V end lost 0 bases, the J end lost 3 bases, and 11 bases lay between the germline ends. CDR3 DNA sequence: TGTGCCAGCAGCCAATCAGTGGGGTCCGCTAATGAAAAACTGTTTTTT. Translation gives CASSQSVGSANEKLFF.